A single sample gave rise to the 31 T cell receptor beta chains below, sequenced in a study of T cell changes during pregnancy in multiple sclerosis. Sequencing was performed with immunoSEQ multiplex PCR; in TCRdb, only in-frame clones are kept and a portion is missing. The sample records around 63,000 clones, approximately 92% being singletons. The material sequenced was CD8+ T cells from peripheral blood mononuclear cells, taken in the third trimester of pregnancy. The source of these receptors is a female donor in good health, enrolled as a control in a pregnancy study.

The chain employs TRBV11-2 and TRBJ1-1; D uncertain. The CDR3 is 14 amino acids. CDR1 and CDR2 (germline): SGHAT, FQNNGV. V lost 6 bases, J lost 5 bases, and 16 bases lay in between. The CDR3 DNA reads TGTGCCAGCAGGCATGGGCCACCGGGGACTGAAGCTTTCTTT. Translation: CASRHGPPGTEAFF.

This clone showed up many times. The CDR3 DNA reads as TGTGCCAGCAGTGACTCACAGGGTGGACCCTACAATGAGCAGTTCTTC. Amino acid sequence: CASSDSQGGPYNEQFF. This chain joins TRBV6-4 and TRBJ2-1; perhaps TRBD1 as D (6 bases). Deletions cut 0 bases from V and 2 bases from J, with 11 bases between. The CDR3 totals 16 residues. Germline lookup yields CDR1 MRHNA and CDR2 SNTAGT.

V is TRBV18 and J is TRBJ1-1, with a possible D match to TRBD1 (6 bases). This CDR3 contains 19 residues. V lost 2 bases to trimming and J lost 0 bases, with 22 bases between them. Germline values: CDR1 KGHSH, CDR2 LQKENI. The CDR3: CASSPVETGTLLMNTEAFF. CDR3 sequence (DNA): TGTGCCAGCTCACCAGTCGAAACAGGGACCCTTTTGATGAACACTGAAGCTTTCTTT.

The CDR3 reads CASSIPRRELNTEAFF. The CDR3 DNA reads as TGTGCCAGTAGTATACCACGGAGAGAGCTTAACACTGAAGCTTTCTTT. The chain carries TRBV19 and TRBJ1-1; D unclear. CDR1 and CDR2 from the germline V gene are LNHDA and SQIVND (reference sequence). Between the trimmed V and J ends, which lost 2 bases and 2 bases, there was a span of 15 bases. The CDR3 extends over 16 amino acids.

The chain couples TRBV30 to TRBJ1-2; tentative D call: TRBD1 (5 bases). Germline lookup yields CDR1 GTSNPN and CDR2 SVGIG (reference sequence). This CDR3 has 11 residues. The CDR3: CAEGLDYGYTF. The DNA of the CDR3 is TGTGCGGAGGGGCTTGACTATGGCTACACCTTC. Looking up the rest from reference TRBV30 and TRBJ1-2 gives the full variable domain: SQTIHQWPATLVQPVGSPLSLECTVEGTSNPNLYWYRQAAGRGLQLLFYSVGIGQISSEVPQNLSASRPQDRQFILSSKKLLLSDSGFYLCAEGLDYGYTFGSGTRLTVV.

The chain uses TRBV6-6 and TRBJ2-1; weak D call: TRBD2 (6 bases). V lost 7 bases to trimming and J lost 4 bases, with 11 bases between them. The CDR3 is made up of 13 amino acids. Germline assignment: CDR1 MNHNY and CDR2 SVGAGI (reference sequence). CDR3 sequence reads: CASNGGSYNEQFF. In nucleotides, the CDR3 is TGTGCCAGCAATGGGGGGTCGTACAATGAGCAGTTCTTC.

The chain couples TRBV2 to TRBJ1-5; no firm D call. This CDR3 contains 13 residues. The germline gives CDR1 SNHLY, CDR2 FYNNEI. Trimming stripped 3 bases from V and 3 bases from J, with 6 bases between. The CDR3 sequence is CASSDRHNQPQHF. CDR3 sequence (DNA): TGTGCCAGCAGTGACAGACACAATCAGCCCCAGCATTTT.

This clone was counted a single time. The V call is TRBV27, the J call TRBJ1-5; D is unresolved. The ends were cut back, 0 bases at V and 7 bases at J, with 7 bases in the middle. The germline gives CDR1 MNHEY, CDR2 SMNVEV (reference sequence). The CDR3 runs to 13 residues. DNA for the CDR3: TGTGCCAGCAGTTTATCGATGGGCCAGCCCCAGCATTTT. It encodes CASSLSMGQPQHF.

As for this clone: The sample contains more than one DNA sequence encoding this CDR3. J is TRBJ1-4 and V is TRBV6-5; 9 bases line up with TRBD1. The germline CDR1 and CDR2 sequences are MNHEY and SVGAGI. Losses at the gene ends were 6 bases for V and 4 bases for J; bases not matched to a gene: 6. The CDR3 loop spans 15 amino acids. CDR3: CASRTYRGLNEKLFF. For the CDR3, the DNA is TGTGCCAGCAGAACTTACAGGGGGCTTAATGAAAAACTGTTTTTT.

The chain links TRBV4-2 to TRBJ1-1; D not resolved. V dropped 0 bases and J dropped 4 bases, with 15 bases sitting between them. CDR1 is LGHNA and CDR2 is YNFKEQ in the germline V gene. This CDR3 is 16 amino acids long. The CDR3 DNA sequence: TGTGCCAGCAGCCAAGAAATTAATCAGCGGACCACTGAAGCTTTCTTT. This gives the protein CASSQEINQRTTEAFF.

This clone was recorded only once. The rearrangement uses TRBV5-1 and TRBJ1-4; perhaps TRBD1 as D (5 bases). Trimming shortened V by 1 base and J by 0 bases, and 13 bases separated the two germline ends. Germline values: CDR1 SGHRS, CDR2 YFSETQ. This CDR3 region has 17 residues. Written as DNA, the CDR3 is TGCGCCAGCAGCTTGATGGGTGGGGCAACAACTAATGAAAAACTGTTTTTT. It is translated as CASSLMGGATTNEKLFF.

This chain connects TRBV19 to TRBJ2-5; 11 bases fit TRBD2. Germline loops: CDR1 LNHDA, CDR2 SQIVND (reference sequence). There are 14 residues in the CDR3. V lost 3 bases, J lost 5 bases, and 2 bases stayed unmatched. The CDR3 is CASSISGGAETQYF. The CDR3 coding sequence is TGTGCCAGTAGTATTAGCGGGGGGGCGGAGACCCAGTACTTC.

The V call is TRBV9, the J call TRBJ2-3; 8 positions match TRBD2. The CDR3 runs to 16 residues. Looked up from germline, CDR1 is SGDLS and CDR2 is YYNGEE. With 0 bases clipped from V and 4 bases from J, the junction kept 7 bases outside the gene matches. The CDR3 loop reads CASSVAAGESPDTQYF. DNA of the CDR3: TGTGCCAGCAGCGTAGCAGCGGGAGAATCCCCAGATACGCAGTATTTT. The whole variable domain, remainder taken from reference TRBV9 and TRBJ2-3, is DSGVTQTPKHLITATGQRVTLRCSPRSGDLSVYWYQQSLDQGLQFLIQYYNGEERAKGNILERFSAQQFPDLHSELNLSSLELGDSALYFCASSVAAGESPDTQYFGPGTRLTVL.

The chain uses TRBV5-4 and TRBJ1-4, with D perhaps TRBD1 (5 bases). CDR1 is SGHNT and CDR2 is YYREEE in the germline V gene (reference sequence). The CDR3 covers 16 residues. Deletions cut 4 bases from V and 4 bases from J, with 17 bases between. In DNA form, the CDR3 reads TGTGCCAGCAGCCGGGGGGAAGACGGTTATAATGAAAAACTGTTTTTT. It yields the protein CASSRGEDGYNEKLFF.

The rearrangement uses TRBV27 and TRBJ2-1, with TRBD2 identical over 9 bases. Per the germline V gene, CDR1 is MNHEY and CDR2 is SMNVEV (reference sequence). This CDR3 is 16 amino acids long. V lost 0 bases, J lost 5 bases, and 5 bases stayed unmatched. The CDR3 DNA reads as TGTGCCAGCAGTTTATCGGCGGGGGGGCCCCACAATGAGCAGTTCTTC. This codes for CASSLSAGGPHNEQFF.

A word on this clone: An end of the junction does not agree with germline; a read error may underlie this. The CDR3 here is CTWYMRMGQPSYEQYF. The CDR3 DNA sequence: TGTACCTGGTACATGAGAATGGGGCAACCTTCCTACGAGCAGTACTTC. This rearrangement joins TRBV30 to TRBJ2-7; D is possibly TRBD1 (5 bases). The CDR3 totals 16 residues. Germline CDR1 GTSNPN, CDR2 SVGIG (reference sequence).

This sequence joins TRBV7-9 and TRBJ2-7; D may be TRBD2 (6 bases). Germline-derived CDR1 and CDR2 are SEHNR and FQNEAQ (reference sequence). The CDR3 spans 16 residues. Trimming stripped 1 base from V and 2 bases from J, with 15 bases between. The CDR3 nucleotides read TGTGCCAGCAGCTTAGGGGGGGTAGGGTCACCCTACGAGCAGTACTTC. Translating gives CASSLGGVGSPYEQYF.

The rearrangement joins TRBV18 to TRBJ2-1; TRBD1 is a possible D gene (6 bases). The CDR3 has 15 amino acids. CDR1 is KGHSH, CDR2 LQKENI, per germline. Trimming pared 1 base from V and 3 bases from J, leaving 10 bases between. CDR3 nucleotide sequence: TGTGCCAGCTCACCACGGCAGGGGATCTACAATGAGCAGTTCTTC. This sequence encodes CASSPRQGIYNEQFF.

CDR3 sequence (DNA): TGTGCCAGCAGTGAGACTAGCGGGGGGTTGTACGAGCAGTACTTC. It translates to CASSETSGGLYEQYF. The chain uses TRBV11-1 and TRBJ2-7; 13 nucleotides agree with TRBD2. The CDR3 spans 15 residues. V was pared by 6 bases and J by 4 bases, with 6 bases of the junction left unmatched. CDR1 is SGHAT, CDR2 FQDESV, per germline (reference sequence).

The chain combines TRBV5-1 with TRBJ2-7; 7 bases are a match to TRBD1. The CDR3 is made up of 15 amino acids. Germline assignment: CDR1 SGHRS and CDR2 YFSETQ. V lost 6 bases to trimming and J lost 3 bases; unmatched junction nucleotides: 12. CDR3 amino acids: CASKVAGTAIYEQYF. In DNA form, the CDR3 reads TGCGCCAGCAAGGTCGCCGGGACAGCCATCTACGAGCAGTACTTC.

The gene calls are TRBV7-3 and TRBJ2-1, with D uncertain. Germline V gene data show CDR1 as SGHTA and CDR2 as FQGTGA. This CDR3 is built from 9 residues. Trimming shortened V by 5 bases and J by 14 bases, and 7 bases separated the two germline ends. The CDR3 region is CASSPLEFF. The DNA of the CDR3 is TGTGCCAGCAGCCCTCTAGAGTTCTTC.

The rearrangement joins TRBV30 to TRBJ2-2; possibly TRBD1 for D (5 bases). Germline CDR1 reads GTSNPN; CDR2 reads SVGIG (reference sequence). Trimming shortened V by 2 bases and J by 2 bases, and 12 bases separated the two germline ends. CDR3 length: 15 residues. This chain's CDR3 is CAWSRRRANTGELFF. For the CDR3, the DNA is TGTGCCTGGAGTCGACGCAGGGCTAACACCGGGGAGCTGTTTTTT.

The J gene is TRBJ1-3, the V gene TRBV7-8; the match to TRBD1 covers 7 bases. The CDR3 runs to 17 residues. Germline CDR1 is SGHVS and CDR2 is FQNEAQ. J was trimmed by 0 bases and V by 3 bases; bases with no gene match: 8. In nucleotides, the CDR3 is TGTGCCAGCAGCTTCCGGGACAGAAGAAGCTCTGGAAACACCATATATTTT. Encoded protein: CASSFRDRRSSGNTIYF.

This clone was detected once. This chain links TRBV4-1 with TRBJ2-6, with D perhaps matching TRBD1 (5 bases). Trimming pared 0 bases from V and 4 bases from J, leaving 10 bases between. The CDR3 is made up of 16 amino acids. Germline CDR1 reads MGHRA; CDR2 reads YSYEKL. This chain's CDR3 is CASSQDSGIGANVLTF. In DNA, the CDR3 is TGCGCCAGCAGCCAAGATTCAGGGATCGGGGCCAACGTCCTGACTTTC.

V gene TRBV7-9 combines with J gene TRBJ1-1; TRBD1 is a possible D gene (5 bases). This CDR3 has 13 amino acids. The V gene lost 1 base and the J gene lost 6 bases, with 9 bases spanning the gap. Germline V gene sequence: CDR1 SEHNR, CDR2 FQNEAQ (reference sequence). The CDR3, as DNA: TGTGCCAGCAGCTTAGAAGGGGCAGCTGAAGCTTTCTTT. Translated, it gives CASSLEGAAEAFF.

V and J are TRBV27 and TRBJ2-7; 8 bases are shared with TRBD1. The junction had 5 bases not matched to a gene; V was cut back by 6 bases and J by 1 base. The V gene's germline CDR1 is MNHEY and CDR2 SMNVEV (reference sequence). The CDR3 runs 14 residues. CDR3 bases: TGTGCCAGCAGCGGACAGGGACCTTCCTACGAGCAGTACTTC. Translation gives CASSGQGPSYEQYF.

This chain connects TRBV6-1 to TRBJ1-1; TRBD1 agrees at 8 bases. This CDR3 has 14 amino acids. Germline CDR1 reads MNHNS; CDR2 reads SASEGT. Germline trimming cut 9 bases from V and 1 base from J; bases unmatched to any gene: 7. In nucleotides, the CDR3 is TGTGCCAGTCTCCCGACAGGGGAGAACACTGAAGCTTTCTTT. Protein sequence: CASLPTGENTEAFF.

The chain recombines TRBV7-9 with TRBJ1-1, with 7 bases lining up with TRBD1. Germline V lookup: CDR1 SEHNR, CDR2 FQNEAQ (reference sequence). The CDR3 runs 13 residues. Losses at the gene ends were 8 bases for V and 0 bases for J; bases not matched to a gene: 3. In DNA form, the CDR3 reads TGTGCCAGCGCAGGGGGGATGAACACTGAAGCTTTCTTT. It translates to CASAGGMNTEAFF.

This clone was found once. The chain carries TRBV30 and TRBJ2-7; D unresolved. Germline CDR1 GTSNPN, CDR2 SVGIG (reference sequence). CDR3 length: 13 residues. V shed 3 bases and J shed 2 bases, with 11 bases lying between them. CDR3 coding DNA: TGTGCCTGGAGCGCCGGAGTCACCTACGAGCAGTACTTC. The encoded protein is CAWSAGVTYEQYF.

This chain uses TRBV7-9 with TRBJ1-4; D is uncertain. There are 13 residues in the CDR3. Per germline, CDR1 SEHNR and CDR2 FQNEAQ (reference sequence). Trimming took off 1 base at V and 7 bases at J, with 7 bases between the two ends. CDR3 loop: CASSLGTSEKLFF. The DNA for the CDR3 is TGTGCCAGCAGCTTAGGCACTTCTGAAAAACTGTTTTTT.

CDR3 nucleotides: TGTGCCAGCAGGCCAGGGGGACCCACAGATACGCAGTATTTT. This encodes CASRPGGPTDTQYF. The chain carries TRBV27 and TRBJ2-3; 7 nucleotides agree with TRBD1. Germline CDR1 MNHEY, CDR2 SMNVEV (reference sequence). V trimming: 6 bases; J trimming: 2 bases; junction bases outside the gene matches: 5. This CDR3 comprises 14 residues.